The 7 T cell receptor beta chains in this list originate from one sample, sequenced in a study of blood T cell repertoires in COVID-19. Clones were sequenced by immunoSEQ multiplex PCR, and TCRdb holds only the in-frame ones, with some missing. The data hold some 110,000 clones, with 91% observed a single time. Sequenced: peripheral blood. The receptors shown here come from a human donor in a cohort sampled during active COVID-19.

The V call is TRBV11-2, the J call TRBJ1-3, with a weak D call TRBD1 (5 bases). Trimming shortened V by 1 base and J by 0 bases, and 7 bases separated the two germline ends. From germline, CDR1 is SGHAT and CDR2 FQNNGV. The CDR3 runs to 15 residues. The CDR3 spells CASSLGTNSGNTIYF. In DNA form, the CDR3 reads TGTGCCAGCAGCTTAGGGACAAACTCTGGAAACACCATATATTTT.

This chain connects TRBV11-1 to TRBJ2-3; no clear D gene. Germline V gene data show CDR1 as SGHAT and CDR2 as FQDESV (reference sequence). This CDR3 has 13 residues. The V end was cut by 5 bases, the J end by 0 bases, with 6 bases between. The CDR3 DNA reads TGTGCCAGCAGCCTTCCTAGCACAGATACGCAGTATTTT. Translated, it gives CASSLPSTDTQYF.

V is TRBV7-3 and J is TRBJ2-3, with 12 bases identical to TRBD2. The trim removed 5 bases at V and 0 bases at J, leaving 6 bases unmatched. The CDR3 sequence is 17 residues long. The V gene's germline CDR1 is SGHTA and CDR2 FQGTGA. CDR3 DNA: TGTGCCAGCAGCCAAGGACTAGCGGGGACTAGCACAGATACGCAGTATTTT. Its protein is CASSQGLAGTSTDTQYF.

This chain joins TRBV27 and TRBJ2-7, with D maybe TRBD1 (7 bases). There are 15 residues in the CDR3. With 4 bases removed from V and 7 bases from J, the gap between germline ends came to 20 bases. CDR1 is MNHEY, CDR2 SMNVEV, per germline (reference sequence). The CDR3: CASSSSRGVAREQYF. CDR3 coding DNA: TGTGCCAGCAGTTCCTCCAGGGGGGTAGCGCGGGAGCAGTACTTC.

The chain has TRBV6-6 and TRBJ1-1, with 10 positions matching TRBD1. V lost 11 bases, J lost 1 base, and 10 bases stayed unmatched. This CDR3 is 15 amino acids long. The germline gives CDR1 MNHNY, CDR2 SVGAGI (reference sequence). The DNA of the CDR3 is TGTGCCCATCGGCGGGACAGGGGAGGGAACACTGAAGCTTTCTTT. This codes for CAHRRDRGGNTEAFF.

The rearrangement links TRBV9 to TRBJ2-1; TRBD2 matches 9 bases. V lost 2 bases, J lost 0 bases, and 9 bases stayed unmatched. Germline CDR1 and CDR2: SGDLS and YYNGEE. The CDR3 runs 18 residues. The CDR3 region has the DNA TGTGCCAGCAGCGTCCCGACTAGCGGCTATAGCTCCTACAATGAGCAGTTCTTC. Translated: CASSVPTSGYSSYNEQFF.

A remark on this clone: No conserved phenylalanine or tryptophan is present at the end of the CDR3, so a read error is the likely explanation. J is TRBJ1-2 and V is TRBV5-4, with D possibly TRBD1 on 5 matching bases. The germline V gene has CDR1 SGHNT and CDR2 YYREEE (reference sequence). The CDR3 has 14 residues. V was pared by 4 bases and J by 5 bases, with 15 bases between. The CDR3: CASSPTLKGYGYTL. CDR3 nucleotides: TGTGCCAGCAGCCCAACTCTAAAGGGGTATGGCTACACCCTC.